This TCR beta chain was identified in a study of naive and memory T cell subsets. Study-level findings and limits: Over 95% of naive TCR sequences appeared only once, unlike memory subsets.

This clonotype has at least ten counts. Its antigen is as yet unknown. Two oligonucleotides, mixed equimolar, formed the beta constant-region primer covering TRBC1 and TRBC2. Nested alpha and beta constant-region primers with the SP2 primer drove four PCR rounds on ligated cDNA. One entry per CDR3 protein, called by TCRdb with MiXCR from the UMI-ligation and nested PCR reads. This table holds fewer than 5,000 distinct CDR3 sequences, just over 7% found once. Sequencing was done on a sample of CD4+ TEMRA cells from blood. Subset denoted: effector memory re-expressing CD45RA, CD45RA+ CD27-. This TCR was sampled from a human donor in good health.

In nucleotides, the CDR3 is TGTGCCAGCAGCCAAGATTCGCCTGTGAACACTGAAGCTTTCTTT. Its translation is CASSQDSPVNTEAFF. The chain joins TRBV14 to TRBJ1-1; no firm D call. Trimming pared 0 bases from V and 0 bases from J, leaving 8 bases between. The germline V gene has CDR1 SGHDN and CDR2 FVKESK. The CDR3 is made up of 15 amino acids.